These T cell receptor beta chains were read from a single sample in a study of T cells in Graves' hyperthyroidism and ophthalmopathy. TCRdb re-analysed the multiplex PCR reads in MiXCR, keeping a single row per CDR3 protein. In the table there are approximately 330,000 distinct CDR3 sequences, around a sixth of which are singletons. Sequencing was carried out using blood. Receptors were obtained from a woman in her forties or fifties with Graves' hyperthyroidism. Both conserved end residues are trimmed from each CDR3. Fields, in order: V gene, CDR3 protein.

TRBV6-2/TRBV6-3,ASSWSGSTSEQY
TRBV19,ASSDSVTNEKLF
TRBV29-1,SVGLGRWTEAF
TRBV5-1,ASSVTGSSYEQY
TRBV20-1,SARDRGSNTEAF
TRBV20-1,SAIGPNRETQY
TRBV27,ASSFATGDYGYT
TRBV7-3,ASSLESGTEETQY
TRBV19,ASSIFGAGDTEAF
TRBV27,ASSPARLGYEQY
TRBV20-1,SAAAPPGLAGADETQY
TRBV5-4,ASSFPLHQGNYNEQF
TRBV30,AWKKAQISGANVLT
TRBV2,ASRKGTYEQY
TRBV29-1,SVEVAGRGEKLF
TRBV7-9,ASSSPFGQEGGNEKLV
TRBV12-3/TRBV12-4,ASSPQGDQPQH
TRBV20-1,SAPEGGREEQY
TRBV9,ASSVQPGQGYEQY
TRBV5-5,ASSPGGGRTGELF
TRBV18,ASSLQGGFGNSPLH
TRBV7-9,ASSPSGPSGRAYEQY
TRBV19,ASSMARGRYEQY